The 21 T cell receptor beta chains presented below share a single source sample, sequenced in a study of blood T cell repertoires in COVID-19. TCRdb keeps only in-frame clones here, not all; method: immunoSEQ multiplex PCR. The top ten clones hold approximately 7% of a sample with 390,000 or so clones, 85% to 90% of them seen once. The sequencing input was peripheral blood. The receptors originated from a young man with active or convalescent COVID-19.

The V gene is TRBV5-1, the J gene TRBJ2-3; 10 nucleotides align to TRBD1. Germline-derived CDR1 and CDR2 are SGHRS and YFSETQ. Unmatched junction bases numbered 7, after V lost 4 bases and J lost 2 bases. The CDR3 length is 16 residues. DNA of the CDR3: TGCGCCAGCAGCCTGGGACAGGGGCAATACACAGATACGCAGTATTTT. Translating gives CASSLGQGQYTDTQYF.

The V gene is TRBV10-3, the J gene TRBJ1-4, with 8 nucleotides matching TRBD1. Germline trimming cut 6 bases from V and 13 bases from J; bases unmatched to any gene: 13. Germline CDR1 ENHRY, CDR2 SYGVKD. The CDR3 is 14 amino acids. CDR3 protein: CAISPGGLTGALFF. The CDR3 DNA sequence: TGTGCCATCAGCCCGGGGGGATTGACAGGGGCACTGTTTTTT.

The rearrangement links TRBV6-5 to TRBJ2-3, with 9 bases matching TRBD2. V dropped 2 bases and J dropped 4; count of bases not matched to a gene: 4. This CDR3 spans 15 amino acids. Germline V lookup: CDR1 MNHEY, CDR2 SVGAGI. The CDR3 bases are TGTGCCAGCAGTTACGGGGGACTAGCAGCAGATACGCAGTATTTT. Amino acid sequence: CASSYGGLAADTQYF.

The rearrangement joins TRBV28 to TRBJ2-1; 13 bases are shared with TRBD2. Trimming at V came to 7 bases and at J to 1 base, leaving 4 bases not matched to a gene. Germline lookup yields CDR1 MDHEN and CDR2 SYDVKM. CDR3 length equals 16 residues. The CDR3: CASTLGLAGSYNEQFF. Here the CDR3 DNA reads TGTGCCAGCACCTTGGGACTAGCGGGATCCTACAATGAGCAGTTCTTC.

The chain is built from TRBV3-1 (or the pseudogene TRBV3-2) and TRBJ2-2; no clear D. Trimming stripped 4 bases from V and 0 bases from J, with 12 bases between. The CDR3 totals 16 residues. Germline assignment: CDR1 LGHDT and CDR2 YNNKEL (reference sequence). The CDR3 DNA reads TGTGCCAGCAGCCGTAGCCCGGGTTCGAACACCGGGGAGCTGTTTTTT. It codes for CASSRSPGSNTGELFF.

In its sample, this clone was seen a few times. The chain has TRBV15 and TRBJ2-5; 9 bases map to TRBD1. J was trimmed by 1 base and V by 9 bases; bases with no gene match: 9. The CDR3 totals 15 residues. Germline V CDR1 and CDR2: LNHNV, YYDKDF (reference sequence). CDR3 in DNA: TGTGCCACAACCCTAGGGACAGGGCCCCAAGAGACCCAGTACTTC. It specifies CATTLGTGPQETQYF.

This clone was observed many times. The chain combines TRBV6-5 with TRBJ2-7; 8 bases match TRBD2. Germline V gives CDR1 MNHEY, CDR2 SVGAGI. With V trimmed by 7 bases and J by 3 bases, 8 bases remained unmatched. The CDR3 loop spans 14 amino acids. The CDR3 protein is CASIPGRGVYEQYF. CDR3 DNA: TGTGCCAGCATCCCAGGGCGGGGGGTCTACGAGCAGTACTTC.

This chain connects TRBV28 to TRBJ1-5; TRBD1 agrees at 7 bases. The CDR3 has 15 amino acids. CDR1 and CDR2 from the germline V gene are MDHEN and SYDVKM. J gave up 6 bases and V 7 bases, and 12 bases lay outside the gene matches. DNA for the CDR3: TGTGCCAGCAACTCACAAGGAGGGGGCACTCAGCCCCAGCATTTT. Translated: CASNSQGGGTQPQHF.

The CDR3 spells CAISDPRDRGFYGYTF. The CDR3 nucleotides are TGTGCCATCAGTGACCCCCGGGACAGGGGATTCTATGGCTACACCTTC. V is TRBV10-3 and J is TRBJ1-2; 10 positions agree with TRBD1. With 3 bases clipped from V and 4 bases from J, the junction kept 8 bases outside the gene matches. The CDR3 is 16 residues long. Germline values: CDR1 ENHRY, CDR2 SYGVKD.

This clone has only one observation. The chain employs TRBV19 and TRBJ1-5, with TRBD1 matching 10 bases. Germline loops: CDR1 LNHDA, CDR2 SQIVND (reference sequence). The CDR3 spans 15 residues. The ends lost 5 bases at V and 9 bases at J; junction bases unmatched: 10. DNA of the CDR3: TGTGCCAGTAGTCCCGGGACAGGGGCATACGTGCCCCAGCATTTT. Its translation: CASSPGTGAYVPQHF.

The chain employs TRBV29-1 and TRBJ2-7, with TRBD1 matching over 11 bases. Unmatched junction bases numbered 6, after V lost 4 bases and J lost 4 bases. The length of the CDR3 is 14 residues. Germline loops: CDR1 SQVTM, CDR2 ANQGSEA. This CDR3 is CSVVYGTGGYEQYF. The CDR3, as DNA: TGCAGCGTTGTGTACGGGACAGGGGGATACGAGCAGTACTTC.

CDR3 loop: CASSDGPSSYNEQFF. The CDR3 nucleotides read TGTGCCAGCAGTGATGGGCCGAGCTCCTACAATGAGCAGTTCTTC. This rearrangement joins TRBV2 to TRBJ2-1, with D uncertain. Trimming removed 3 bases from V and 0 bases from J, with 9 bases in between. The germline CDR1 and CDR2 sequences are SNHLY and FYNNEI. The CDR3 totals 15 residues.

The chain employs TRBV7-9 and TRBJ1-4, with 8 bases that match TRBD1. V trimming: 5 bases; J trimming: 6 bases; junction bases outside the gene matches: 8. Germline V gives CDR1 SEHNR, CDR2 FQNEAQ (reference sequence). The CDR3 has 15 residues. As DNA, the CDR3 is TGTGCCAGCAGCCCCAGTCAGGGGGCGTATGAAAAACTGTTTTTT. This codes for CASSPSQGAYEKLFF.

V gene TRBV6-2 or TRBV6-3 combines with J gene TRBJ1-5; D gene ambiguous. V shed 5 bases and J shed 1 base, with 12 bases lying between them. This CDR3 spans 15 amino acids. The V gene's germline CDR1 is MNHEY and CDR2 SVGEGT. The CDR3 DNA follows: TGTGCCAGCAGTAGAGGGATTCACAGCAATCAGCCCCAGCATTTT. Protein: CASSRGIHSNQPQHF.

The J gene is TRBJ1-4, the V gene TRBV6-2 or TRBV6-3; D perhaps matches TRBD1 (5 bases). The CDR3 loop spans 14 amino acids. CDR1 is MNHEY, CDR2 SVGEGT, per germline. Trimming pared 5 bases from V and 10 bases from J, leaving 17 bases between. As DNA, the CDR3 is TGTGCCAGCAGTCATGGGAGGGGAGCCTTAAAACTGTTTTTT. It yields the protein CASSHGRGALKLFF.

This clone was picked up one time. The V and J genes are TRBV5-1 and TRBJ2-7, with 11 bases aligning to TRBD2. This CDR3 is 19 amino acids long. V lost 4 bases, J lost 0 bases, and 15 bases stayed unmatched. Germline CDR1 is SGHRS and CDR2 is YFSETQ. The CDR3 region is CASSRGKPSGGSFSYEQYF. The CDR3 nucleotides read TGCGCCAGCAGCCGGGGCAAGCCTAGCGGGGGGTCTTTCTCCTACGAGCAGTACTTC.

The rearrangement uses TRBV19 and TRBJ2-7; 8 bases map to TRBD1. This CDR3 is built from 13 residues. The junction had 9 bases not matched to a gene; V was cut back by 7 bases and J by 7 bases. Germline V gene lookup returns CDR1 LNHDA and CDR2 SQIVND (reference sequence). In DNA, the CDR3 is TGTGCCAGTACCTCGACAGGGGCGGGGGAGCAGTACTTC. Translation gives CASTSTGAGEQYF.

V is TRBV9 and J is TRBJ2-7, with D perhaps matching TRBD2 (6 bases). The CDR3 is 16 amino acids. The germline CDR1 and CDR2 sequences are SGDLS and YYNGEE. Deletions cut 0 bases from V and 4 bases from J, with 17 bases between. The CDR3 here is CASSVEFSSGRYEQYF. The CDR3, as DNA: TGTGCCAGCAGCGTAGAATTTTCCAGCGGGCGATACGAGCAGTACTTC.

The CDR3 here is CASSLTGLSTDTQYF. The CDR3, as DNA: TGTGCCAGCAGTTTAACTGGTCTAAGCACAGATACGCAGTATTTT. The V gene is TRBV27, the J gene TRBJ2-3; no clear D. Per the germline V gene, CDR1 is MNHEY and CDR2 is SMNVEV (reference sequence). The CDR3 covers 15 residues. V was shortened by 2 bases and J by 0 bases, with 9 bases between the two germline ends.

The chain employs TRBV3-1 (or the pseudogene TRBV3-2) and TRBJ2-2; 13 bases line up with TRBD2. Germline CDR1 LGHDT, CDR2 YNNKEL (reference sequence). This CDR3 has 20 residues. The V segment lost 4 bases and the J segment 0 bases; nucleotides outside the gene matches: 11. This CDR3 is CASSPRISGLAGSNTGELFF. The CDR3 region has the DNA TGTGCCAGCAGCCCCAGAATTTCGGGACTAGCGGGATCGAACACCGGGGAGCTGTTTTTT.

The genes are TRBV2 and TRBJ2-7, with TRBD1 identical over 7 bases. Germline V CDR1 and CDR2: SNHLY, FYNNEI. Germline trimming cut 7 bases from V and 5 bases from J; bases unmatched to any gene: 8. This CDR3 is built from 13 residues. The DNA of the CDR3 is TGTGCCAGCACCAAACAGGGGAGCCACGAGCAGTACTTC. This sequence encodes CASTKQGSHEQYF.